The 26 T cell receptor beta chains listed next were all sequenced from one sample in a study of blood T cell repertoires in COVID-19. Sequenced by immunoSEQ multiplex PCR; TCRdb stores in-frame clones only, minus some. This table holds approximately 230,000 clones, 88% found once. The sequenced sample consisted of peripheral blood. The receptor set was obtained from a woman aged 25 to 39 with COVID-19, enrolled during active disease.

CDR3 loop: CASRSSGPYEQYF. CDR3 in DNA: TGTGCCAGTAGGTCTAGCGGCCCCTACGAGCAGTACTTC. The V and J genes are TRBV2 and TRBJ2-7, with TRBD2 matching over 7 bases. J gave up 2 bases and V 9 bases, and 7 bases lay outside the gene matches. Germline CDR1 and CDR2: SNHLY and FYNNEI. The CDR3 consists of 13 residues.

The V call is TRBV14, the J call TRBJ2-2; 13 bases line up with TRBD2. V lost 0 bases to trimming and J lost 2 bases; unmatched junction nucleotides: 6. This CDR3 comprises 19 residues. In germline, CDR1 is SGHDN, CDR2 FVKESK. CDR3 loop: CASSQDRTSGGHNTGELFF. Here the CDR3 DNA reads TGTGCCAGCAGCCAAGATCGGACTAGCGGGGGCCATAACACCGGGGAGCTGTTTTTT. The variable domain in full, with the rest retrieved from reference TRBV14 and TRBJ2-2, is EAGVTQFPSHSVIEKGQTVTLRCDPISGHDNLYWYRRVMGKEIKFLLHFVKESKQDESGMPNNRFLAERTGGTYSTLKVQPAELEDSGVYFCASSQDRTSGGHNTGELFFGEGSRLTVL.

The chain uses TRBV19 and TRBJ1-4, with 10 bases identical to TRBD1. Trimming at V came to 4 bases and at J to 0 bases, leaving 2 bases not matched to a gene. The CDR3 length is 16 residues. Germline CDR1 is LNHDA and CDR2 is SQIVND (reference sequence). In DNA, the CDR3 is TGTGCCAGTAGTACCGGGACAGGGGCAACTAATGAAAAACTGTTTTTT. Translated: CASSTGTGATNEKLFF.

The chain recombines TRBV10-3 with TRBJ2-3; weak D call: TRBD1 (6 bases). Germline CDR1 and CDR2: ENHRY and SYGVKD. The V gene lost 0 bases and the J gene lost 3 bases, with 19 bases spanning the gap. The CDR3 runs 18 residues. The CDR3, as DNA: TGTGCCATCAGTGAGTCGATGTTTTGGGGGCGCGGGACAGATACGCAGTATTTT. Protein: CAISESMFWGRGTDTQYF.

The V call is TRBV7-9, the J call TRBJ1-1; D might be TRBD1 (6 bases). Germline V gene lookup returns CDR1 SEHNR and CDR2 FQNEAQ (reference sequence). The CDR3 contains 14 residues. V was cut by 4 bases and J by 3 bases, with 12 bases left in between. The CDR3 is CASSYGQTYTEAFF. In nucleotides, the CDR3 is TGTGCCAGCAGCTACGGACAGACATACACTGAAGCTTTCTTT.

The chain employs TRBV6-5 and TRBJ2-2, with D perhaps matching TRBD2 (5 bases). Germline CDR1 reads MNHEY; CDR2 reads SVGAGI. Trimming pared 0 bases from V and 3 bases from J, leaving 11 bases between. This CDR3 is built from 16 residues. CDR3 residues: CASSYSGATYTGELFF. CDR3 sequence (DNA): TGTGCCAGCAGTTACTCGGGAGCCACCTACACCGGGGAGCTGTTTTTT.

The J gene is TRBJ1-2, the V gene TRBV15; D perhaps matches TRBD1 (6 bases). The CDR3 has 15 amino acids. Germline CDR1 and CDR2: LNHNV and YYDKDF (reference sequence). Between the trimmed V and J ends, which lost 0 bases and 5 bases, there was a span of 13 bases. The DNA for the CDR3 is TGTGCCACCAGCAGAGAAAAAGGGGGATCATATGGCTACACCTTC. Translation gives CATSREKGGSYGYTF.

This clone was seen just once. This chain joins TRBV5-1 and TRBJ1-3; tentatively, D is TRBD1 (6 bases). The germline gives CDR1 SGHRS, CDR2 YFSETQ. Trimming left V 0 bases short and J 0 bases short, with 13 bases between. The CDR3 runs 17 residues. Here the CDR3 reads CASSLGGGAYSGNTIYF. DNA for the CDR3: TGCGCCAGCAGCTTGGGGGGGGGCGCATACTCTGGAAACACCATATATTTT. Variable domain in full (rest from reference TRBV5-1 and TRBJ1-3): KAGVTQTPRYLIKTRGQQVTLSCSPISGHRSVSWYQQTPGQGLQFLFEYFSETQRNKGNFPGRFSGRQFSNSRSEMNVSTLELGDSALYLCASSLGGGAYSGNTIYFGEGSWLTVV.

The chain couples TRBV7-2 to TRBJ1-2; 9 nucleotides align to TRBD1. The CDR3 is made up of 14 amino acids. Unmatched junction bases numbered 6, after V lost 6 bases and J lost 4 bases. Germline V gives CDR1 SGHTA, CDR2 FQGNSA. The CDR3 is CASSQTGGPYGYTF. DNA of the CDR3: TGTGCCAGCAGTCAAACAGGGGGCCCCTATGGCTACACCTTC.

The chain recombines TRBV6-1 with TRBJ2-7; 8 bases are a match to TRBD1. Germline CDR1 MNHNS, CDR2 SASEGT. V lost 3 bases and J lost 3; bases outside the gene matches: 7. This CDR3 contains 15 residues. The CDR3 spells CASSDTTGVYYEQYF. The CDR3 coding sequence is TGTGCCAGCAGTGACACGACAGGGGTTTACTACGAGCAGTACTTC.

The J gene is TRBJ2-4, the V gene TRBV3-1 (or the pseudogene TRBV3-2), with 8 nucleotides matching TRBD1. Germline CDR1 LGHDT, CDR2 YNNKEL (reference sequence). The CDR3 is 16 amino acids. Trimming took 2 bases from V and 4 from J; bases not matched to a gene: 7. The CDR3 DNA reads TGTGCCAGCAGCCAACCACCGGGACAGGCTAAAAACATTCAGTACTTC. This translates into CASSQPPGQAKNIQYF.

The chain employs TRBV2 and TRBJ1-2; a weak D match, TRBD1 (6 bases). Germline values: CDR1 SNHLY, CDR2 FYNNEI. Trimming cost V 6 bases and J 4 bases, with 12 bases left between them. The CDR3 has 13 amino acids. This chain's CDR3 is CASREGGGYGYTF. In DNA form, the CDR3 reads TGTGCCAGCAGAGAGGGAGGGGGCTATGGCTACACCTTC.

This chain connects TRBV6-6 to TRBJ1-2; D not resolved. Trimming stripped 9 bases from V and 6 bases from J, with 14 bases between. The CDR3 runs 12 residues. Germline V gives CDR1 MNHNY, CDR2 SVGAGI (reference sequence). The chain's CDR3 is CASKMGRDGYTF. The CDR3 nucleotides read TGTGCCAGTAAGATGGGGAGAGATGGCTACACCTTC.

This chain joins TRBV5-1 and TRBJ1-4, with unresolved D. Trimming stripped 6 bases from V and 7 bases from J, with 16 bases between. From germline, CDR1 is SGHRS and CDR2 YFSETQ. The CDR3 is made up of 14 amino acids. CDR3 protein: CASILASSPEKLFF. The CDR3 coding sequence is TGCGCCAGCATCCTGGCATCTTCCCCTGAAAAACTGTTTTTT.

The chain is built from TRBV5-1 and TRBJ2-3, with TRBD1 matching 8 bases. The trim removed 0 bases at V and 5 bases at J, leaving 11 bases unmatched. The germline gives CDR1 SGHRS, CDR2 YFSETQ. The CDR3 contains 17 residues. CDR3 nucleotides: TGCGCCAGCAGCTTGGTTCCGACAGGGGCAGCCCAAGATACGCAGTATTTT. Residues: CASSLVPTGAAQDTQYF.

The V and J genes are TRBV4-3 and TRBJ1-4; D ambiguous. The germline CDR1 and CDR2 sequences are LGHNA and YSLEER. V was pared by 0 bases and J by 8 bases, with 16 bases between. The CDR3 has 16 amino acids. The chain's CDR3 is CASSQDLIPSGEKLFF. DNA for the CDR3: TGCGCCAGCAGCCAAGATCTCATTCCCTCGGGAGAAAAACTGTTTTTT.

The chain is built from TRBV19 and TRBJ1-5; the D gene is possibly TRBD1 (5 bases). The length of the CDR3 is 15 residues. The ends were cut back, 7 bases at V and 2 bases at J, with 15 bases in the middle. Germline lookup yields CDR1 LNHDA and CDR2 SQIVND (reference sequence). CDR3 protein: CASNSGTRGNQPQHF. CDR3 nucleotides: TGTGCCAGTAATTCCGGGACTAGGGGCAATCAGCCCCAGCATTTT.

This chain uses TRBV27 with TRBJ2-1; TRBD2 is a possible D gene (6 bases). Trimming removed 1 base at V and 5 bases at J, with 9 bases between. CDR1 is MNHEY, CDR2 SMNVEV, per germline (reference sequence). This CDR3 is 14 amino acids long. CDR3 nucleotide sequence: TGTGCCAGCAGTTTATTAACTAGCAACAATGAGCAGTTCTTC. Translation gives CASSLLTSNNEQFF.

This chain uses TRBV11-3 with TRBJ2-6; D possibly corresponds to TRBD2 (6 bases). In germline, CDR1 is SGHNT, CDR2 YENEEA. Trimming cost V 7 bases and J 0 bases, with 13 bases left between them. The CDR3 length is 16 residues. CDR3 bases: TGTGCCAGCACCCTAAGGACTAACTCTGGGGCCAACGTCCTGACTTTC. It yields the protein CASTLRTNSGANVLTF.

The chain joins TRBV11-2 to TRBJ2-3; 8 positions agree with TRBD1. The germline gives CDR1 SGHAT, CDR2 FQNNGV. The V and J ends lost 0 bases and 5 bases, in that order; junction bases with no gene match: 4. This CDR3 has 15 residues. The CDR3 loop reads CASSLDRGRVDTQYF. In nucleotides, the CDR3 is TGTGCCAGCAGCTTAGACAGGGGGCGCGTAGATACGCAGTATTTT.

The genes are TRBV3-1 (or the pseudogene TRBV3-2) and TRBJ2-2, with D perhaps matching TRBD1 (6 bases). Germline values: CDR1 LGHDT, CDR2 YNNKEL (reference sequence). The length of the CDR3 is 14 residues. V was clipped by 0 bases and J by 7 bases, with 9 bases between them. The CDR3 nucleotides read TGTGCCAGCAGCCAAGATCAGGGGATCGGGGAGCTGTTTTTT. The encoded protein is CASSQDQGIGELFF.

The chain is built from TRBV5-4 and TRBJ2-1; perhaps TRBD1 as D (5 bases). Trimming left V 2 bases short and J 7 bases short, with 13 bases between. Germline V gives CDR1 SGHNT, CDR2 YYREEE (reference sequence). The CDR3 has 14 residues. The CDR3 sequence: CASSFSTGTNEQFF. CDR3 nucleotides: TGTGCCAGCAGCTTTAGTACAGGTACGAATGAGCAGTTCTTC.

V gene TRBV4-3 combines with J gene TRBJ1-1, with 9 nucleotides matching TRBD1. Germline V gene sequence: CDR1 LGHNA, CDR2 YSLEER. This CDR3 is 17 amino acids long. V lost 1 base and J lost 1; bases outside the gene matches: 7. This chain's CDR3 is CASSQVDLDRGNTEAFF. The CDR3 nucleotides read TGCGCCAGCAGCCAAGTGGATTTGGACAGGGGGAACACTGAAGCTTTCTTT.

The genes are TRBV4-3 and TRBJ2-7; possible D gene TRBD1, 6 bases. The CDR3 loop spans 17 amino acids. Germline V gene data show CDR1 as LGHNA and CDR2 as YSLEER. The V gene lost 0 bases and the J gene lost 0 bases, with 15 bases spanning the gap. Here the CDR3 DNA reads TGCGCCAGCAGCCAAGATTCTTGGACAGTTAACTCCTACGAGCAGTACTTC. It translates to CASSQDSWTVNSYEQYF.

The chain recombines TRBV30 with TRBJ2-2; 7 bases line up with TRBD1. The CDR3 covers 16 residues. Germline V lookup: CDR1 GTSNPN, CDR2 SVGIG (reference sequence). V lost 3 bases, J lost 7 bases, and 14 bases stayed unmatched. The CDR3 sequence is CAWSWGRDSGIGELFF. CDR3 nucleotides: TGTGCCTGGAGCTGGGGACGGGACAGCGGCATCGGGGAGCTGTTTTTT.

This clone was found a few times. The chain recombines TRBV12-3 or TRBV12-4 with TRBJ1-1, with no clear D. With 3 bases removed from V and 2 bases from J, the gap between germline ends came to 4 bases. The CDR3 is 12 amino acids. The CDR3 region has the DNA TGTGCCAGCAGTTTCCTTAACACTGAAGCTTTCTTT. This sequence encodes CASSFLNTEAFF.